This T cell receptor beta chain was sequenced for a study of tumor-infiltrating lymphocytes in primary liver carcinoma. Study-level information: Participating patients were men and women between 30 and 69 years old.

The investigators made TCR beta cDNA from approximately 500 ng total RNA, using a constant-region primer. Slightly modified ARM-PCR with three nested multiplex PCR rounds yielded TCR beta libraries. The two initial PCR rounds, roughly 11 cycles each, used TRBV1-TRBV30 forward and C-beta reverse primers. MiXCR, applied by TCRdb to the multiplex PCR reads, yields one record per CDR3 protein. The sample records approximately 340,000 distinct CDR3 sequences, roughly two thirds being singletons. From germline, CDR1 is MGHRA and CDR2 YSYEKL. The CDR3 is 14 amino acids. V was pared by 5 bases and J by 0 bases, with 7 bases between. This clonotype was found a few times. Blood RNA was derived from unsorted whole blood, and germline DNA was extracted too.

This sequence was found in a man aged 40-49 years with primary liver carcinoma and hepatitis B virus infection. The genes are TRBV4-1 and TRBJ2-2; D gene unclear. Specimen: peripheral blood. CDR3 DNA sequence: TGCGCCAGCAGCAAGTCGGCGAACACCGGGGAGCTGTTTTTT. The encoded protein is CASSKSANTGELFF.